Below are 9 T cell receptor beta chains sequenced from a single sample in a study of PD-L1 blockade in urothelial cancer. Generated by immunoSEQ multiplex PCR, the TCRdb table keeps only in-frame clones and is missing some. The table lists more than 85,000 clones, 87% of them singletons. Time point indicated: pretreatment peripheral blood. Sequenced here: PBMCs, sampled around atezolizumab (anti-PD-L1) treatment. The receptor source for this set is a man in his 60s with urothelial cancer.

The chain carries TRBV7-9 and TRBJ2-7; 8 bases align to TRBD1. This CDR3 is 16 amino acids long. CDR1 and CDR2 from the germline V gene are SEHNR and FQNEAQ (reference sequence). The V and J ends lost 5 bases and 3 bases, in that order; junction bases with no gene match: 12. The CDR3 sequence is CASSHTTGQADYEQYF. The CDR3 DNA reads as TGTGCCAGCAGCCACACGACGGGACAGGCCGACTACGAGCAGTACTTC.

This sequence joins TRBV5-1 and TRBJ2-7; 7 bases are a match to TRBD1. This CDR3 is 15 amino acids long. Unmatched junction bases numbered 7, after V lost 4 bases and J lost 0 bases. Germline V gene sequence: CDR1 SGHRS, CDR2 YFSETQ. CDR3 residues: CASSPDRASSYEQYF. The CDR3 DNA follows: TGCGCCAGCAGCCCAGACAGGGCCAGCTCCTACGAGCAGTACTTC. The full variable domain, rest sourced from reference TRBV5-1 and TRBJ2-7, is KAGVTQTPRYLIKTRGQQVTLSCSPISGHRSVSWYQQTPGQGLQFLFEYFSETQRNKGNFPGRFSGRQFSNSRSEMNVSTLELGDSALYLCASSPDRASSYEQYFGPGTRLTVT.

V usage is TRBV7-3 and J usage is TRBJ1-3, with a possible D match to TRBD1 (5 bases). CDR1 SGHTA and CDR2 FQGTGA come from the germline V gene. CDR3 length equals 15 residues. V lost 5 bases, J lost 0 bases, and 11 bases lay in between. The CDR3 DNA is TGTGCCAGCAGCCCTCGGGGGGGCTCTGGAAACACCATATATTTT. Translation: CASSPRGGSGNTIYF.

The rearrangement uses TRBV5-1 and TRBJ1-1; maybe TRBD1 (5 bases). CDR3 length: 14 residues. V was clipped by 3 bases and J by 2 bases, with 11 bases between them. CDR1 is SGHRS and CDR2 is YFSETQ in the germline V gene. This CDR3 is CASSSRGGNTEAFF. For the CDR3, the DNA is TGCGCCAGCAGCTCACGGGGGGGAAACACTGAAGCTTTCTTT.

V and J are TRBV6-1 and TRBJ2-7; D not certain. V was trimmed by 5 bases and J by 2 bases, leaving 7 bases between them. Germline CDR1 and CDR2: MNHNS and SASEGT. The CDR3 length is 12 residues. The DNA for the CDR3 is TGTGCCAGCAGTCCCTCCCCCTACGAGCAGTACTTC. The encoded protein is CASSPSPYEQYF.

The chain couples TRBV28 to TRBJ2-7; D gene ambiguous. Deletions cut 2 bases from V and 3 bases from J, with 5 bases between. CDR3 size: 12 residues. Looked up from germline, CDR1 is MDHEN and CDR2 is SYDVKM. CDR3 sequence reads: CASSLPSYEQYF. The CDR3 DNA is TGTGCCAGCAGTTTACCCAGCTACGAGCAGTACTTC.

This clone was detected once. CDR3 loop: CASSLGLSSGELFF. For the CDR3, the DNA is TGTGCCAGCAGCTTGGGACTTAGTTCCGGGGAGCTGTTTTTT. The rearrangement links TRBV5-5 to TRBJ2-2; D uncertain. The CDR3 loop spans 14 amino acids. The germline V gene encodes CDR1 SGHKS and CDR2 YYEKEE (reference sequence). Trimming removed 0 bases at V and 6 bases at J, with 9 bases between. Looking up the rest from reference TRBV5-5 and TRBJ2-2 gives the full variable domain: DAGVTQSPTHLIKTRGQQVTLRCSPISGHKSVSWYQQVLGQGPQFIFQYYEKEERGRGNFPDRFSARQFPNYSSELNVNALLLGDSALYLCASSLGLSSGELFFGEGSRLTVL.

This chain links TRBV7-6 with TRBJ2-5; no firm D call. Deletions cut 5 bases from V and 4 bases from J, with 5 bases between. From germline, CDR1 is SGHVS and CDR2 FNYEAQ. The CDR3 has 11 residues. As DNA, the CDR3 is TGTGCCAGCAGCCCCGGAGAGACCCAGTACTTC. This translates into CASSPGETQYF.

The rearrangement uses TRBV30 and TRBJ2-5; the D is unclear. The CDR3 extends over 11 amino acids. The ends were cut back, 3 bases at V and 5 bases at J, with 7 bases in the middle. Germline V gene sequence: CDR1 GTSNPN, CDR2 SVGIG (reference sequence). CDR3 region: CAWSLWETQYF. The CDR3 coding sequence is TGTGCCTGGAGCCTATGGGAGACCCAGTACTTC.